Shown below are 5 T cell receptor beta chains from a single sample sequenced in a study of OX40 agonist ivuxolimab in advanced cancers. The table came from immunoSEQ multiplex PCR; TCRdb's copy has only in-frame clones and leaves some out. The sample records roughly 19,000 clones, 83% being singletons. Sequencing used CD4+ or CD8+ T cells sorted from blood, obtained in a trial of the OX40 agonist ivuxolimab. The receptors were gathered from an adult with an advanced solid tumor such as melanoma, head and neck, liver or kidney cancer.

The chain is built from TRBV7-8 and TRBJ2-5; no clear D. The germline V and J ends were trimmed by 11 bases and 5 bases, with 12 bases remaining between them. CDR1 SGHVS and CDR2 FQNEAQ come from the germline V gene. This CDR3 spans 11 amino acids. Here the CDR3 reads CAWSVGETQYF. CDR3 nucleotides: TGTGCCTGGTCAGTAGGGGAGACCCAGTACTTC.

This clone has a handful of counts. The junction departs from the called germline gene at one end, perhaps through a read error. The chain carries TRBV7-7 and TRBJ2-3; 11 bases line up with TRBD2. The V gene's germline CDR1 is SSHAT and CDR2 FNYEAQ (reference sequence). This CDR3 has 15 residues. The CDR3 spells CASSLTSGKTDTQYF. For the CDR3, the DNA is TGTGCTAGCAGCTTGACTAGCGGGAAGACAGATACGCAGTATTTT.

The chain recombines TRBV6-5 with TRBJ2-7; D is uncertain. CDR1 and CDR2 (germline): MNHEY, SVGAGI. The CDR3 spans 13 residues. The V and J ends lost 1 base and 3 bases respectively, with 7 bases between them. CDR3 region: CASSYFWSYEQYF. In nucleotides, the CDR3 is TGTGCCAGCAGTTACTTTTGGAGCTACGAGCAGTACTTC.

This chain uses TRBV7-9 with TRBJ2-3; 11 nucleotides match TRBD1. Trimming at V came to 5 bases and at J to 6 bases, leaving 4 bases not matched to a gene. Germline V gene lookup returns CDR1 SEHNR and CDR2 FQNEAQ (reference sequence). The CDR3 contains 14 residues. The CDR3 reads CASSLGQGEDTQYF. DNA of the CDR3: TGTGCCAGCAGCCTGGGACAGGGGGAGGATACGCAGTATTTT.

The rearrangement links TRBV9 to TRBJ2-2, with D uncertain. Germline CDR1 is SGDLS and CDR2 is YYNGEE. The CDR3 is made up of 15 amino acids. V dropped 4 bases and J dropped 0 bases, with 10 bases sitting between them. In DNA, the CDR3 is TGTGCCAGCAGCCCCGGCAGCCCGAACACCGGGGAGCTGTTTTTT. Translation gives CASSPGSPNTGELFF.